The entry below gives a single TCR beta chain sequence along with its context. Its cognate antigen has yet to be identified. Base qualities are not recorded, but no much larger clone differs from it by a single base. These data originate in a study of Ad26.COV2.S vaccination and SARS-CoV-2 variants listed by TCRdb under 2021. Notes on the research overall: Donors in the vaccine arm were drawn from COV1001, a phase I-IIa trial of Ad26.COV2.S in healthy adults that was multicentre, randomized, double-blind and placebo-controlled. Ad26.COV2.S was given intramuscularly at 5x10^10 or 1x10^11 viral particles, as a single shot or as two shots 56 days apart. The specificity and breadth of SARS-CoV-2-reactive T cell receptors after Ad26.COV2.S vaccination were assessed by TCRbeta repertoire sequencing. The TCR-sequenced set comprised approximately 30 samples: around 20 Ad26.COV2.S vaccine recipients, 5 placebo recipients and 8 SARS-CoV-2 convalescent individuals. Trial participants were randomized into five groups of five: low-dose or high-dose Ad26.COV2.S given once or twice, or placebo on both occasions. Investigators remained blinded to trial group allocation during experiments and outcome assessment.

The immunoSEQ Assay was the method used to sequence TCRbeta CDR3 regions. After extraction, genomic DNA underwent amplification by bias-controlled multiplex PCR, followed by high-throughput sequencing. Per the authors' processing: To quantify the absolute abundance of every unique TCRbeta CDR3 region, sequences were collapsed and filtered. T cell fraction was estimated by normalizing TCRbeta template counts to usable DNA, which was measured by amplifying reference genes present in all nucleated cells. Repertoire TCRs were annotated as SARS-CoV-2-specific when V gene, CDR3 amino acid sequence and J gene were exactly matched to a known reactive TCR set. The reference SARS-CoV-2 TCR set came from MIRA and was filtered for enrichment in COVID-19-positive ImmuneCODE repertoires, removing public or cross-reactive TCRs. Using the MIRA antigens, annotated TCRs were further analysed by specific ORF or by position within an ORF. Breadth was defined as the number of annotated unique rearrangements divided by the total number of unique productive rearrangements, and depth was defined as the summed frequency of the annotated unique rearrangements. Group comparisons of TCR breadth used two-sided Wilcoxon rank-sum tests. Held by TCRdb, this immuneACCESS table contains in-frame sequences only and omits some clones. Under half of the omission traces to an unresolved V gene where checked; the cause of the rest is unknown. D and trimming come from the DNA, and the V and J calls and clone size come from that table. Here the sample has about 680,000 clones; 80% to 90% occur a single time. Of the sample, roughly 1.5% is held by the ten largest clones.

CDR1 is given as LGHNA and CDR2 as YNFKEQ, both from the germline V gene. The CDR3, cysteine through phenylalanine, is 16 amino acids long. Left in the record is the CDR3 DNA by itself, 48 bases read in frame from the first base. V and J are truncated by 1 base and 1 base respectively, leaving an intervening sequence of 12 bases. Results the study describes overall, beyond this receptor: Higher spike-specific TCR breadth was observed in Ad26.COV2.S recipients than in placebo recipients (P = 0.0014). The study lacked the statistical power to compare responses across vaccine doses or regimens. Substantial breadth of spike-specific CD8+ and CD4+ T cell responses was reported after vaccination. It was noted by the authors that total T cell responses may have been underestimated by the TCR breadth and depth analyses. Comparable non-spike TCR breadth was observed between vaccine and placebo recipients, consistent with only spike being contained in the vaccine.

The treatment or condition label on this specimen signifies: about 20 received Ad26.COV2.S at low or high dose, single or two shots; about five received placebo; per-sample allocation not given. Repertoires of vaccine and placebo recipients were sequenced from samples collected on day 63 after the first injection. Cohort 1b enrolled 25 or so adults aged 18-55 years at a single site in Boston, USA, between 29 July and 7 August 2020. Ad26.COV2.S was a replication-incompetent adenovirus type 26 vector that expressed a prefusion-stabilized SARS-CoV-2 spike protein derived from the original Wuhan strain.

The rearranged chain carries TRBV4-2 and TRBJ2-3; the D segment cannot be called with confidence. Sequences were derived from peripheral blood, sampled in a trial of Ad26.COV2.S vaccine versus placebo. The receptor's source is a person aged 18-65 years who received the Ad26.COV2.S COVID-19 vaccine or a placebo. The nucleotide sequence reads TGTGCCAGCAGCCAAGGAGTTGCTAGGGGCACAGATACGCAGTATTTT. It is translated as CASSQGVARGTDTQYF.